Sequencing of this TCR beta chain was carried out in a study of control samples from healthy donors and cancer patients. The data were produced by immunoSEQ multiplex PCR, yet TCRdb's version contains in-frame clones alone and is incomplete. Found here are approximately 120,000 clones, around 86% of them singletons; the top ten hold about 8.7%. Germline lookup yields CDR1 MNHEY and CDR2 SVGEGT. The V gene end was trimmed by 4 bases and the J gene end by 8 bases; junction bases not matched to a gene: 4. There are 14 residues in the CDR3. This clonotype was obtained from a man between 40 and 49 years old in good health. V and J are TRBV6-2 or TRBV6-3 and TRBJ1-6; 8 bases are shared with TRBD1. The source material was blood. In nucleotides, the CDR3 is TGTGCCAGCAGTTCGGACAGGGTTGATTCACCCCTCCACTTT. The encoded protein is CASSSDRVDSPLHF.